Listed below are T cell receptor beta chains from one sample, sequenced in a study of pediatric ulcerative colitis. Sequencing used immunoSEQ multiplex PCR; TCRdb keeps in-frame clones, though not all of them. The sample holds fewer than 25,000 clones, about 65% seen once. Input material: gut tissue. These receptors all come from a boy younger than 18 with severe ulcerative colitis. Both conserved end residues are part of each CDR3. The D gene is left open where the match is weak. Some rows mark clone size as missing; the rest say once, few, many or name a class of expanded clone.

cdr3_aa cdr3_nt j_call v_call d_call clone_size cdr3_length
CASRGTGYGYTF TGTGCCAGCAGGGGGACAGGGTATGGCTACACCTTC TRBJ1-2 TRBV2 TRBD1 . 12
CASSSGFLGVSPLHF TGTGCCAGCAGCTCAGGGTTTCTCGGGGTTTCACCCCTCCACTTT TRBJ1-6 TRBV7-2 . . 15
CASSRLAGSYNEQFF TGCGCCAGCAGTCGACTAGCGGGCTCCTACAATGAGCAGTTCTTC TRBJ2-1 TRBV23-1 TRBD2 few 15
CASSVGTGQGHGNTEAFF TGTGCCAGCAGCGTCGGAACGGGACAGGGACATGGGAACACTGAAGCTTTCTTT TRBJ1-1 TRBV9 TRBD1 . 18
CASSSRTGRYEQYF TGTGCCAGCAGCTCCCGGACAGGGAGGTACGAGCAGTACTTC TRBJ2-7 TRBV5-5 TRBD1 . 14
CAISGQGDGYGYTF TGTGCCATCAGCGGACAGGGGGACGGCTATGGCTACACCTTC TRBJ1-2 TRBV10-3 TRBD1 . 14
CASSHDREAFF TGCGCCAGCAGCCATGACAGGGAGGCTTTCTTT TRBJ1-1 TRBV5-1 TRBD1 . 11
CASSAGATSGANVLTF TGTGCCAGCTCTGCGGGGGCGACTTCTGGGGCCAACGTCCTGACTTTC TRBJ2-6 TRBV18 . . 16
CASRGTSGLMDTQYF TGTGCCAGCAGAGGGACTAGCGGCCTCATGGATACGCAGTATTTT TRBJ2-3 TRBV7-2 TRBD2 few 15
CSVAQGSERQPQHF TGCAGCGTTGCCCAGGGGAGCGAACGTCAGCCCCAGCATTTT TRBJ1-5 TRBV29-1 . . 14
CATTQGQRNSPLHF TGTGCCACCACGCAGGGACAGCGTAATTCACCCCTCCACTTT TRBJ1-6 TRBV14 TRBD1 . 14
CASSLRQGLNYGYTF TGTGCCAGCAGTTTAAGACAGGGTTTAAACTATGGCTACACCTTC TRBJ1-2 TRBV27 TRBD1 . 15
CASSLQAATEAFF TGTGCCAGCAGCCTCCAGGCGGCCACTGAAGCTTTCTTT TRBJ1-1 TRBV7-6 . few 13
CASSLLLSQETQYF TGCGCCAGCAGCTTGCTACTCAGTCAAGAGACCCAGTACTTC TRBJ2-5 TRBV5-1 . . 14
CASRRTGPTDTQYF TGTGCCAGCAGAAGGACAGGGCCCACAGATACGCAGTATTTT TRBJ2-3 TRBV6-1 TRBD1 . 14
CASSFSVYGGAYIQYF TGTGCCAGCAGCTTCAGTGTGTACGGGGGGGCGTACATTCAGTACTTC TRBJ2-4 TRBV5-6 TRBD2 . 16
CASSNLNTEAFF TGTGCCAGCAGCAATTTGAACACTGAAGCTTTCTTT TRBJ1-1 TRBV6-5 . . 12
CASSRTASGDSNEKLFF TGTGCCAGTAGTAGGACCGCTTCGGGGGACTCCAATGAAAAACTGTTTTTT TRBJ1-4 TRBV19 . . 17
CASSEPGSPLHF TGTGCCAGCAGCGAACCTGGTTCACCCCTCCACTTT TRBJ1-6 TRBV9 . . 12
CASSEAGTGAYEQYF TGCGCCAGCAGCGAAGCCGGGACGGGAGCCTACGAGCAGTACTTC TRBJ2-7 TRBV4-1 . . 15
CASSVQGGHYGYTF TGTGCCAGCAGCGTCCAGGGGGGACACTATGGCTACACCTTC TRBJ1-2 TRBV7-9 TRBD1 . 14
CASSLFEQHYGYTF TGTGCCAGCAGCTTATTTGAACAGCACTATGGCTACACCTTC TRBJ1-2 TRBV7-9 . . 14
CASSRGRDRAADTQYF TGTGCCAGCAGTAGGGGGCGGGACAGGGCGGCAGATACGCAGTATTTT TRBJ2-3 TRBV2 TRBD1 . 16
CASSLDPLIGEQYF TGTGCCAGCAGCTTAGACCCCTTGATAGGAGAGCAGTACTTC TRBJ2-7 TRBV7-6 . . 14
CSVELGIYGYTF TGCAGCGTTGAATTGGGGATCTATGGCTACACCTTC TRBJ1-2 TRBV29-1 . . 12
CASSRGGTGNYEQYF TGTGCCAGCAGCCGGGGGGGGACGGGAAACTACGAGCAGTACTTC TRBJ2-7 TRBV5-4 TRBD2 . 15
CASIRAGVGLNEQFF TGTGCCAGCATCAGGGCCGGGGTAGGCCTTAATGAGCAGTTCTTC TRBJ2-1 TRBV5-4 . few 15
CASSDQGVGIINEQFF TGTGCCAGCAGTGATCAGGGTGTGGGGATAATCAATGAGCAGTTCTTC TRBJ2-1 TRBV6-1 . . 16
CATSRVGGADTQYF TGTGCCACCAGCAGGGTGGGCGGGGCAGATACGCAGTATTTT TRBJ2-3 TRBV15 . . 14
CASSLDLRGGANEQFF TGTGCCAGCAGCTTAGATCTGCGGGGGGGAGCAAATGAGCAGTTCTTC TRBJ2-1 TRBV11-2 TRBD2 . 16
CASSLGLGPTYNEQFF TGTGCCAGCAGCTTAGGTCTGGGCCCCACCTACAATGAGCAGTTCTTC TRBJ2-1 TRBV7-2 . . 16
CASSLARSETQYF TGTGCCAGCAGCTTAGCTAGAAGCGAGACCCAGTACTTC TRBJ2-5 TRBV7-9 . . 13
CAISEFRRSEGQGYTF TGTGCCATCAGTGAGTTTAGGAGGAGTGAGGGCCAGGGCTACACCTTC TRBJ1-2 TRBV10-3 . . 16
CASSWGFSADTQYF TGTGCCAGCAGCTGGGGGTTTTCGGCAGATACGCAGTATTTT TRBJ2-3 TRBV11-2 . . 14
CASSPILYEQYF TGTGCCAGCAGCCCCATCCTCTACGAGCAGTACTTC TRBJ2-7 TRBV2 . . 12
CASAVGAGGQETQYF TGTGCCAGCGCCGTTGGAGCGGGGGGCCAAGAGACCCAGTACTTC TRBJ2-5 TRBV7-3 TRBD2 once 15